The clone carrying this T cell receptor beta chain came up many times. MiXCR was run by TCRdb on the RT-PCR reads, yielding one entry per CDR3 protein. This sample has hundreds of thousands of distinct CDR3 sequences; 13% to 15% occur once, and the top ten carry 3% to 4.5%. V dropped 4 bases and J dropped 0 bases, with 11 bases sitting between them. Germline V gene lookup returns CDR1 SGHRS and CDR2 YFSETQ. CDR3 length: 14 residues. The J gene is TRBJ2-7, the V gene TRBV5-1; D is undetermined. The source of this sequence is a female donor in good health, serving as a healthy control. The material sequenced was memory CD4+ T cells from blood. The CDR3 DNA reads TGCGCCAGCAGCGACCGGACCTTCTCCTACGAGCAGTACTTC. It encodes CASSDRTFSYEQYF.